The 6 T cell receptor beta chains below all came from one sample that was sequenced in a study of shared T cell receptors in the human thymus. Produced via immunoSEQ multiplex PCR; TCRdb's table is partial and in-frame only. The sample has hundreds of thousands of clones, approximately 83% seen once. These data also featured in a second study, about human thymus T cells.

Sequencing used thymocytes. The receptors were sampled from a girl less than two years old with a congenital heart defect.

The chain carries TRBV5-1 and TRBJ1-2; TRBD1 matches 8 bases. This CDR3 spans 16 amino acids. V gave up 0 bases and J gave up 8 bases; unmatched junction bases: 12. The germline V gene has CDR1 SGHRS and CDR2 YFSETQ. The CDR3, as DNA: TGCGCCAGCAGCTTGGAAGGCGCAGGGGGCGTGGGAGGCTACACCTTC. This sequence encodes CASSLEGAGGVGGYTF.

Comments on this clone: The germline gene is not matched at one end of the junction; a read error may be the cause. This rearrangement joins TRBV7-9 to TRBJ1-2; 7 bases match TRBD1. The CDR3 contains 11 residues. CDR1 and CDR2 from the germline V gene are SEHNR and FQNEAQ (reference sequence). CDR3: CASSRGQVPNF. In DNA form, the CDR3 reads TGTGCCAGCAGCCGAGGACAGGTCCCGAACTTC.

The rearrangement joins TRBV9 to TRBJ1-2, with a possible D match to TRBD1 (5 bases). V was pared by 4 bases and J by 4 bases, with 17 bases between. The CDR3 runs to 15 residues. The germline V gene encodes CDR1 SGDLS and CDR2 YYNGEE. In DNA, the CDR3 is TGTGCCAGCAGCCCAACGACGGTGGGGGGCTATGGCTACACCTTC. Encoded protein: CASSPTTVGGYGYTF.

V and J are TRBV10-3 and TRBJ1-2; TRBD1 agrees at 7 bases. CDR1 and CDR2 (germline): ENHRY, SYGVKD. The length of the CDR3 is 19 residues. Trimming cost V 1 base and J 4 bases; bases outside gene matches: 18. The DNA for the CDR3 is TGTGCCATCAGTGAGTTTGTAAGGGGGCGCGAAGGGCTCCTCTATGGCTACACCTTC. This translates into CAISEFVRGREGLLYGYTF.

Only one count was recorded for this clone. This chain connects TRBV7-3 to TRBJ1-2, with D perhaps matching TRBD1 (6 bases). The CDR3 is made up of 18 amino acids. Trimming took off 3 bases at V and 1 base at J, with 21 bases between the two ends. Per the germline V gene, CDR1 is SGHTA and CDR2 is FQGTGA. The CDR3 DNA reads TGTGCCAGCAGCTTCATCCCAAGGACAGAGAACATTAACTATGGCTACACCTTC. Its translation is CASSFIPRTENINYGYTF.

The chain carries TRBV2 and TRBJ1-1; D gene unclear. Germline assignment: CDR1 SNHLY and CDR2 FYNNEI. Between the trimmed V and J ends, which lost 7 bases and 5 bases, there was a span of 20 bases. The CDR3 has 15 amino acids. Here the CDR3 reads CASISSRGVGTEAFF. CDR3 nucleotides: TGTGCCAGCATCAGTAGTCGGGGAGTAGGGACTGAAGCTTTCTTT.